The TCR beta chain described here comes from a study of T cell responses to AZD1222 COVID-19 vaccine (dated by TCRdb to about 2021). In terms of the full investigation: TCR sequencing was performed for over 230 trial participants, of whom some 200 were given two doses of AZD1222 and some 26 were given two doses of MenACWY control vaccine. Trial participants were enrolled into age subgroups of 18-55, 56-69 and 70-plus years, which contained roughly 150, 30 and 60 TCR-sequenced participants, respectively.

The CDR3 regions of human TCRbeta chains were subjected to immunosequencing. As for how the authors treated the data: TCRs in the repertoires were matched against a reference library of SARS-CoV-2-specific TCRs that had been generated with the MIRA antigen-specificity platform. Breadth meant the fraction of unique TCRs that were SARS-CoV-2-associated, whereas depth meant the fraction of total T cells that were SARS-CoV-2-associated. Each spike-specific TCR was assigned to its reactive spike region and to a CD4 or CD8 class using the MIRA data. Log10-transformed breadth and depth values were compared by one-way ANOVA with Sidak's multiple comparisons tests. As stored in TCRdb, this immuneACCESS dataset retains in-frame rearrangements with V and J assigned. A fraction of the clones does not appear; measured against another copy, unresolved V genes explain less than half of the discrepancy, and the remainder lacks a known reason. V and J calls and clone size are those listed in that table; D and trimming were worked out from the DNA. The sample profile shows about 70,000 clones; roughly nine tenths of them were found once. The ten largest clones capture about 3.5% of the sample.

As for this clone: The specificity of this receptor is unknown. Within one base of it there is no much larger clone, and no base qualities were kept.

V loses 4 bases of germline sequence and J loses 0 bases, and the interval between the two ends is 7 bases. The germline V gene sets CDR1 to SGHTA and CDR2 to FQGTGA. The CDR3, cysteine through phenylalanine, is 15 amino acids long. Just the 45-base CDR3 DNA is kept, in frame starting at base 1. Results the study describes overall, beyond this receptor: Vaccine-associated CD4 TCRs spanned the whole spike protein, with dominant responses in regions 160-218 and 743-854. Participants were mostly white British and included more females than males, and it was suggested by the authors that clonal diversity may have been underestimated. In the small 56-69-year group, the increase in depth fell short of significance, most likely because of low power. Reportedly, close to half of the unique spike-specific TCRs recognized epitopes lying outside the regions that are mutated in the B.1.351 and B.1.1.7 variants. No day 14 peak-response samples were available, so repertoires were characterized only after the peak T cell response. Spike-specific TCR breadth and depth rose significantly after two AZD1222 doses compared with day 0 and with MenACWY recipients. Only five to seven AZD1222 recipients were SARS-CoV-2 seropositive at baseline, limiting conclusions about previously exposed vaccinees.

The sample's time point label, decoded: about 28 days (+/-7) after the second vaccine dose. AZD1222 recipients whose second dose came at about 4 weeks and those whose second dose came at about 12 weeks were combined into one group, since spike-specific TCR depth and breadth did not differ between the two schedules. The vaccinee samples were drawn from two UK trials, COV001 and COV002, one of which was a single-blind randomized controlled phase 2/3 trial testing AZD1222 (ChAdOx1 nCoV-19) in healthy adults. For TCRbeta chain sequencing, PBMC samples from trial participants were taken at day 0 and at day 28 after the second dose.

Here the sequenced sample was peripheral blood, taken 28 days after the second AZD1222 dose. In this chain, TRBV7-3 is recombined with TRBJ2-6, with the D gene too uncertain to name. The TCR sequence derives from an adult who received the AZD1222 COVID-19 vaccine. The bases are TGTGCCAGCAGCTCCTCAGCCTCTGGGGCCAACGTCCTGACTTTC. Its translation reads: CASSSSASGANVLTF.